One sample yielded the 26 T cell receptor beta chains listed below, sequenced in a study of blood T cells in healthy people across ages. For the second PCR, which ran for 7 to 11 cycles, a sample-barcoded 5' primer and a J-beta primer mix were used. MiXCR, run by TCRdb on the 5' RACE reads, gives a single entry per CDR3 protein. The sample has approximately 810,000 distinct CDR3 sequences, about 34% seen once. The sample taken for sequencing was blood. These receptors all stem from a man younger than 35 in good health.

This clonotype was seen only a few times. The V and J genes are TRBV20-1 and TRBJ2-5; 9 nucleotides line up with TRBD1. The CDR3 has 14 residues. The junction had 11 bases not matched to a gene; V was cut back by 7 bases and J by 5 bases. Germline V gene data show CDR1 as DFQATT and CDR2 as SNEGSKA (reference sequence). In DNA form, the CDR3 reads TGCAGTGTTTACCGGGACAGGGAACTGGAGACCCAGTACTTC. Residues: CSVYRDRELETQYF.

The CDR3, as DNA: TGTGCCATCACCAAGGACAGGGCCCTCTACGAGCAGTACTTC. It yields the protein CAITKDRALYEQYF. The chain joins TRBV10-3 to TRBJ2-7, with 8 positions matching TRBD1. This CDR3 spans 14 amino acids. J was trimmed by 3 bases and V by 7 bases; bases with no gene match: 8. CDR1 and CDR2 from the germline V gene are ENHRY and SYGVKD.

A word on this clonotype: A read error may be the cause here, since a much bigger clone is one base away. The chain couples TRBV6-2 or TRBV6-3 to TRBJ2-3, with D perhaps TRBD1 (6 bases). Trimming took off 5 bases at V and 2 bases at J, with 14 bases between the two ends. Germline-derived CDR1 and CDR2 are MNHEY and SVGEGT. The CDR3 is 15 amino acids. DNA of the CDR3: TGTGCCAGCAGTATAGTGGGGGCATACACAGATACGCAGTATTTT. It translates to CASSIVGAYTDTQYF.

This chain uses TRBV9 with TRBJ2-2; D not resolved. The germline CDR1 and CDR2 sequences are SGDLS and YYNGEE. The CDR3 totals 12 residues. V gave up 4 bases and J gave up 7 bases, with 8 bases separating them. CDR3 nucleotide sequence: TGTGCCAGCAGCTTACGAGACGGGGAGCTGTTTTTT. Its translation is CASSLRDGELFF.

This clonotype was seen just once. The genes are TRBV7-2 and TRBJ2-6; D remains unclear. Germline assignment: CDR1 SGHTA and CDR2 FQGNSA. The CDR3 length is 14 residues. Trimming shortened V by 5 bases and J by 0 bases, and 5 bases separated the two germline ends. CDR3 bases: TGTGCCAGCAGCGAATTCTCTGGGGCCAACGTCCTGACTTTC. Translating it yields CASSEFSGANVLTF.

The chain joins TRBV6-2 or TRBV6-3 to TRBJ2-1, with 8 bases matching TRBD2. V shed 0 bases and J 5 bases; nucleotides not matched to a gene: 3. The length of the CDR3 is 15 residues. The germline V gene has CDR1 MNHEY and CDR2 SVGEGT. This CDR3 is CASSYSRGVNNEQFF. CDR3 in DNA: TGTGCCAGCAGTTACTCGCGGGGGGTAAACAATGAGCAGTTCTTC.

Written as DNA, the CDR3 is TGCGCCAGCAGCCAAGAAATTTCGGAGACCCAGTACTTC. It codes for CASSQEISETQYF. The rearrangement joins TRBV4-1 to TRBJ2-5; no definite D call. Trimming pared 0 bases from V and 5 bases from J, leaving 7 bases between. Germline V gene lookup returns CDR1 MGHRA and CDR2 YSYEKL. The CDR3 spans 13 residues.

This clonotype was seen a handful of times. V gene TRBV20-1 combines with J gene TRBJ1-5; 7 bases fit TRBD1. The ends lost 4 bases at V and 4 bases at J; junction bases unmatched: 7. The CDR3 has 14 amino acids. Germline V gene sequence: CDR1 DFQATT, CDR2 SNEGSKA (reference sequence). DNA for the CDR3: TGCAGTGCTACCGGACAGGTTAGAAATCAGCCCCAGCATTTT. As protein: CSATGQVRNQPQHF.

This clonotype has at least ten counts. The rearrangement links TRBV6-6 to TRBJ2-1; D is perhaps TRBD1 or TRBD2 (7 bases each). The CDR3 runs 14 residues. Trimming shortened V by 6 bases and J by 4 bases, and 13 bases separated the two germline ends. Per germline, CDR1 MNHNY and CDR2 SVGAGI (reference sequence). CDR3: CASSRQGLYNEQFF. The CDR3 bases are TGTGCCAGCAGCCGACAGGGACTATACAATGAGCAGTTCTTC.

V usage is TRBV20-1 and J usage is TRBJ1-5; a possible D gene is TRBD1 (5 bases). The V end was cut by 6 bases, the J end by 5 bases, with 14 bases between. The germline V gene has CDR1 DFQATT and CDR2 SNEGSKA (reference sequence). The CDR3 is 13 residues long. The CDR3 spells CSAHDRGDQPQHF. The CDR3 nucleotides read TGCAGTGCCCACGACAGAGGCGATCAGCCCCAGCATTTT.

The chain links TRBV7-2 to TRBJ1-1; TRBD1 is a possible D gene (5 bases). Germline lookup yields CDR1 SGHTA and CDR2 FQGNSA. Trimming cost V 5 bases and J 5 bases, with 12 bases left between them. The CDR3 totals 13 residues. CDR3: CASSPGTRTEAFF. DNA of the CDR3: TGTGCCAGCAGCCCAGGGACCAGGACTGAAGCTTTCTTT.

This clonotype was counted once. As DNA, the CDR3 is TGTGCCAGCAGCTTAGATCTTAGCGGCCTGACAGATACGCAGTATTTT. Translated, it gives CASSLDLSGLTDTQYF. This chain links TRBV11-2 with TRBJ2-3, with a tentative D call TRBD2 (6 bases). The CDR3 has 16 residues. Germline V CDR1 and CDR2: SGHAT, FQNNGV. The V gene lost 0 bases and the J gene lost 3 bases, with 13 bases spanning the gap.

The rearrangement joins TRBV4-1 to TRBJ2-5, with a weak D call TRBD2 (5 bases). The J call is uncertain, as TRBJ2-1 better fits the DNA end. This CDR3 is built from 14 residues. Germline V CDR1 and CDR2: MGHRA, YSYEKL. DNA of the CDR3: TGCGCCAGCAGCCAAGGGACTCTCCAAGAGACCCAGTTCTTC. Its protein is CASSQGTLQETQFF.

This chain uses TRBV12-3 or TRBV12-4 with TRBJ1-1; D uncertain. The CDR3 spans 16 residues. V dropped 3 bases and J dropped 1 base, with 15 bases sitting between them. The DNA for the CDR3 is TGTGCCAGCAGTTTCAGGACCGGCCAGAGGAACACTGAAGCTTTCTTT. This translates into CASSFRTGQRNTEAFF.

The CDR3 bases are TGTGCCACCAGCAGAGATGGTACCGGGGTTAACACCGGGGAGCTGTTTTTT. It translates to CATSRDGTGVNTGELFF. The chain employs TRBV15 and TRBJ2-2; D is perhaps TRBD2 (5 bases). Trimming removed 0 bases from V and 2 bases from J, with 13 bases in between. The CDR3 is made up of 17 amino acids. CDR1 and CDR2 from the germline V gene are LNHNV and YYDKDF (reference sequence). The full variable domain, completed using reference TRBV15 and TRBJ2-2, is DAMVIQNPRYQVTQFGKPVTLSCSQTLNHNVMYWYQQKSSQAPKLLFHYYDKDFNNEADTPDNFQSRRPNTSFCFLDIRSPGLGDTAMYLCATSRDGTGVNTGELFFGEGSRLTVL.

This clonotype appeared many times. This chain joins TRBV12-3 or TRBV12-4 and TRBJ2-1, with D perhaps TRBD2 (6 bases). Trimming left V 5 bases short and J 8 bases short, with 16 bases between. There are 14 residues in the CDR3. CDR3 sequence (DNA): TGTGCCAGCAGTCCTGGACGCGGGGCGGATGAGCAGTTCTTC. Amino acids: CASSPGRGADEQFF.

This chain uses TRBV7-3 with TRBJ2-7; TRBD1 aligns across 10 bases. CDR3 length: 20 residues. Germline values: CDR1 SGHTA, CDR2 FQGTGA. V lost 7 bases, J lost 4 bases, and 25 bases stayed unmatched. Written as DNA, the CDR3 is TGTGCCAGCATCCGAACCAACCTACCCGGGACAGGGGAATGCTTTTACGAGCAGTACTTC. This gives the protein CASIRTNLPGTGECFYEQYF.

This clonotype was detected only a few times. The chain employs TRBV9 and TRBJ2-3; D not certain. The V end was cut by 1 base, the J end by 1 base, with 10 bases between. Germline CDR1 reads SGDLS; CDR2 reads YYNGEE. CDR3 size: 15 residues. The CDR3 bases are TGTGCCAGCAGCGTATACATGACCGGCACAGATACGCAGTATTTT. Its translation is CASSVYMTGTDTQYF.

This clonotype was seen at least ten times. The CDR3 DNA reads TGCAGCGCCTATCAAGGGACCCTCTATGGCTACACCTTC. This codes for CSAYQGTLYGYTF. This rearrangement joins TRBV29-1 to TRBJ1-2, with a possible D match to TRBD1 (5 bases). The CDR3 runs to 13 residues. Germline V lookup: CDR1 SQVTM, CDR2 ANQGSEA. Trimming left V 7 bases short and J 4 bases short, with 16 bases between. The whole variable domain, remainder taken from reference TRBV29-1 and TRBJ1-2, is SAVISQKPSRDICQRGTSLTIQCQVDSQVTMMFWYRQQPGQSLTLIATANQGSEATYESGFVIDKFPISRPNLTFSTLTVSNMSPEDSSIYLCSAYQGTLYGYTFGSGTRLTVV.

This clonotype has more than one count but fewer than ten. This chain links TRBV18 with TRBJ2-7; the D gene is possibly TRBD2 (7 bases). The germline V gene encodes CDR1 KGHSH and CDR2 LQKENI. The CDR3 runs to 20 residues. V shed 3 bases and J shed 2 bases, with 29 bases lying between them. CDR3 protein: CASSPNREVPEEGGTYEQYF. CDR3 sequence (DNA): TGTGCCAGCTCACCCAACCGGGAGGTCCCTGAAGAGGGGGGAACCTACGAGCAGTACTTC.

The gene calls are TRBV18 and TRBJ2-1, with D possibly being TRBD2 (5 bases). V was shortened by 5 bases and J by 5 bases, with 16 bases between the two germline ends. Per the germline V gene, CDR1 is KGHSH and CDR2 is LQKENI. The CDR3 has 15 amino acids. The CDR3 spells CASSSTGDYHNEQFF. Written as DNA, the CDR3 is TGTGCCAGCTCATCGACTGGAGACTACCACAATGAGCAGTTCTTC.

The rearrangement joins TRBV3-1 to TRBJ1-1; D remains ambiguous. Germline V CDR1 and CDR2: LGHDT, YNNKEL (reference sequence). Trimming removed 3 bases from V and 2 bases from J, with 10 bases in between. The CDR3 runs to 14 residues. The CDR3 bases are TGTGCCAGCAGCCATCTACAGACAAACACTGAAGCTTTCTTT. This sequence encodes CASSHLQTNTEAFF.

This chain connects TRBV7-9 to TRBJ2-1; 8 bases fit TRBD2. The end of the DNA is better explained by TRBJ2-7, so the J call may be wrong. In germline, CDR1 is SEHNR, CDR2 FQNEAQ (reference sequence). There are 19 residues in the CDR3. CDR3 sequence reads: CASMGLISTPGLVGNEQYF. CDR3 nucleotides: TGTGCCAGCATGGGTCTTATCTCCACTCCGGGACTAGTGGGCAATGAGCAGTACTTC.

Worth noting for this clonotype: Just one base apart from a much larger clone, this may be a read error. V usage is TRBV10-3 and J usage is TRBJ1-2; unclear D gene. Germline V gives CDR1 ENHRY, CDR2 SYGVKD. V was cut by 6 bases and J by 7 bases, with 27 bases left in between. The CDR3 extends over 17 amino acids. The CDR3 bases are TGTGCCATCAGCCGGAACAAATCACAACCCGGATCTCGTGGCTACACCTTC. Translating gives CAISRNKSQPGSRGYTF.

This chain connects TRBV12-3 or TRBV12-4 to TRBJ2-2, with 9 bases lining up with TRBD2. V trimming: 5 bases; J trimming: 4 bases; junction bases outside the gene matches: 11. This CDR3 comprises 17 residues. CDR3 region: CASSPWRGGRSTGELFF. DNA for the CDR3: TGTGCCAGCAGTCCCTGGCGGGGGGGCCGTAGCACCGGGGAGCTGTTTTTT.

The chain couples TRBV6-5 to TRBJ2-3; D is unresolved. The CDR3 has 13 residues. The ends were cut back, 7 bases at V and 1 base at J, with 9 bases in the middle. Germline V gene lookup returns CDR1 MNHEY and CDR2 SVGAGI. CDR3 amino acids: CASISSGTDTQYF. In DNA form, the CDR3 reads TGTGCCAGCATCTCGAGTGGCACAGATACGCAGTATTTT.